This T cell receptor beta chain was documented in a study of T-cell memory formation after mild COVID-19. Germline values: CDR1 KGHDR, CDR2 SFDVKD. The CDR3 spans 14 residues. V shed 8 bases and J shed 4 bases, with 15 bases lying between them. This clonotype was detected a few times. TCRdb used MiXCR to reprocess the 5' RACE reads, holding one entry per CDR3 protein. This table has roughly 310,000 distinct CDR3 sequences, 15% to 20% appearing once. This receptor was obtained from a man aged 18 to 30 who had mild COVID-19 (a few samples of this study predate the infection). Cell type and time point are not known. The material sequenced was PBMCs or a T cell subset sorted from them (not recorded which). The chain links TRBV24-1 to TRBJ2-3; D not certain. The chain's CDR3 is CATTYDHPADTQYF. The DNA for the CDR3 is TGTGCCACCACCTATGACCATCCGGCAGATACGCAGTATTTT.